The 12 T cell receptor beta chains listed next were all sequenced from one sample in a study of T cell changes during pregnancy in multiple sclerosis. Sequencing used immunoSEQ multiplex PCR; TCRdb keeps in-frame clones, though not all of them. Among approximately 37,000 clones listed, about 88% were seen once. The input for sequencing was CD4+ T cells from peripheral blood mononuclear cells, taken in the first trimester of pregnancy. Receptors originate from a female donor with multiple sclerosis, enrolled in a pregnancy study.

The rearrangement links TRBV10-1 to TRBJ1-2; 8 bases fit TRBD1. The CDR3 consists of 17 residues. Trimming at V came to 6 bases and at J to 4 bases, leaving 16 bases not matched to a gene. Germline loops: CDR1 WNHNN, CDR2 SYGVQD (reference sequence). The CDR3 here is CASRETLQGVRLYGYTF. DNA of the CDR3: TGCGCCAGCAGGGAGACCCTACAGGGGGTTAGGCTCTATGGCTACACCTTC.

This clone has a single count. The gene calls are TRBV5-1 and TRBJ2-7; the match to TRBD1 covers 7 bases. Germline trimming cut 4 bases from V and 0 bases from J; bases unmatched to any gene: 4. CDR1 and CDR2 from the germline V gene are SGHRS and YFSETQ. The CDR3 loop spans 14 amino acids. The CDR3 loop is CASSTGVSSYEQYF. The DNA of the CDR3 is TGCGCCAGCAGCACAGGGGTCAGCTCCTACGAGCAGTACTTC.

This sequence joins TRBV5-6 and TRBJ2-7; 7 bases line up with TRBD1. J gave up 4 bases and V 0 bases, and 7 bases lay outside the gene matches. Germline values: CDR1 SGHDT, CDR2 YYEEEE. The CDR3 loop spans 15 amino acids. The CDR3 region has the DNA TGTGCCAGCAGCTTGGGTTGGGACAGTACTTACGAGCAGTACTTC. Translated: CASSLGWDSTYEQYF.

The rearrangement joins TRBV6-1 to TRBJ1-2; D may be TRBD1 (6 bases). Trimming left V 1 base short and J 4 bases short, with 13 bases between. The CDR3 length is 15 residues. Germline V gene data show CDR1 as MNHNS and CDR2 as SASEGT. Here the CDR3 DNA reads TGTGCCAGCAGTGAAGGGACAGTCTCCCTCTATGGCTACACCTTC. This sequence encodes CASSEGTVSLYGYTF.

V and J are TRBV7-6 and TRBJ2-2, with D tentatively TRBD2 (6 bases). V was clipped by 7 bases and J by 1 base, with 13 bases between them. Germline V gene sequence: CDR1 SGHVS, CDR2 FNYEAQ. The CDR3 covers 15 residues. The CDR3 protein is CASTGLSWNTGELFF. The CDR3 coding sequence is TGTGCCAGCACGGGACTTTCGTGGAACACCGGGGAGCTGTTTTTT.

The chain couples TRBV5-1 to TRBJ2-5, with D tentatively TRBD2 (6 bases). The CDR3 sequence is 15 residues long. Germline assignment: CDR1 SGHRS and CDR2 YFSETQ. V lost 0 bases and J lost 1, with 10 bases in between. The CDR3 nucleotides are TGCGCCAGCAGCTTGGCAAGGGACTTCCAAGAGACCCAGTACTTC. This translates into CASSLARDFQETQYF. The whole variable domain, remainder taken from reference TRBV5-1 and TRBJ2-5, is KAGVTQTPRYLIKTRGQQVTLSCSPISGHRSVSWYQQTPGQGLQFLFEYFSETQRNKGNFPGRFSGRQFSNSRSEMNVSTLELGDSALYLCASSLARDFQETQYFGPGTRLLVL.

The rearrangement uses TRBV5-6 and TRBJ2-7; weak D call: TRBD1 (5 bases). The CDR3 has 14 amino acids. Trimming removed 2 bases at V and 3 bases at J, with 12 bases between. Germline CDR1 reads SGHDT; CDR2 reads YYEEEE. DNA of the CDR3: TGTGCCAGCAGCTTCGACCAGGGTCTCTACGAGCAGTACTTC. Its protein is CASSFDQGLYEQYF.

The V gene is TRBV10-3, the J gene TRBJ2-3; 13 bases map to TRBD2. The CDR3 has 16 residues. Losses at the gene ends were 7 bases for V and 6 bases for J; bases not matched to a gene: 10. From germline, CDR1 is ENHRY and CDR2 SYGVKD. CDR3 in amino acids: CAIKSGLAGVLDTQYF. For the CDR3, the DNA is TGTGCCATCAAGTCTGGACTAGCGGGAGTGTTGGATACGCAGTATTTT.

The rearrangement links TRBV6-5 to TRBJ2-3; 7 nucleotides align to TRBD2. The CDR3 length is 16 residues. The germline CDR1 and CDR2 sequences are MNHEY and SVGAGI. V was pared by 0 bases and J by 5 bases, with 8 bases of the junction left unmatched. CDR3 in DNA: TGTGCCAGCAGTTACTCGAGGCATACGGGGGGAGATACGCAGTATTTT. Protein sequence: CASSYSRHTGGDTQYF.

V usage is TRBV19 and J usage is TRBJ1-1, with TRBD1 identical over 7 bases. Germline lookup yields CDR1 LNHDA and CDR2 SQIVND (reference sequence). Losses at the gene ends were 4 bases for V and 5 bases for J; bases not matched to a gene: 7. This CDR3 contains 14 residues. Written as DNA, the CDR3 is TGTGCCAGTAGTACTCGTCAGGGGGGAACTGAAGCTTTCTTT. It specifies CASSTRQGGTEAFF.

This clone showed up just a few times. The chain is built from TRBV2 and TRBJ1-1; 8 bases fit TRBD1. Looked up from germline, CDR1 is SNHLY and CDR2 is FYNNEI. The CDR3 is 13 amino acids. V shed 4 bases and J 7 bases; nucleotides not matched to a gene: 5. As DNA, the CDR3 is TGTGCCAGCAGTGGGTGGACAGGGATTGAAGCTTTCTTT. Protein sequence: CASSGWTGIEAFF.

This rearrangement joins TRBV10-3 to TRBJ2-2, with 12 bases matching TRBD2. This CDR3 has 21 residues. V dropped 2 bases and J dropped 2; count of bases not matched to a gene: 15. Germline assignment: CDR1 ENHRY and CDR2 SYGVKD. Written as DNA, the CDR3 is TGTGCCATCAGTGAGCCCCCTTGGAGGACTAGCGGGATCCCAAACACCGGGGAGCTGTTTTTT. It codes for CAISEPPWRTSGIPNTGELFF.